This T cell receptor beta chain originates from a study of naive and memory T cell subsets. The library had UMIs added by 3' ligation of an oligonucleotide to TCR cDNA. Study findings and constraints: TCR transcript changes with activation or differentiation may affect this RNA method.

Amplification of ligated cDNA took four PCR rounds with SP2 and nested alpha and beta constant primers. For blood and skin samples, reverse transcription used TCR alpha and beta constant primers. TCRdb re-called the 5' RACE reads through MiXCR, storing one row per CDR3 protein. The repertoire consists of 50,000 to 60,000 distinct CDR3 sequences, with over 6% occurring once and the leading ten covering around a tenth. This clonotype was observed many times. Its antigen is not identified. The CDR3 runs to 16 residues. CDR1 SGHRS and CDR2 YFSETQ come from the germline V gene. The V end was cut by 0 bases, the J end by 7 bases, with 16 bases between.

The sequence was obtained from a female donor in good health. The rearrangement links TRBV5-1 to TRBJ1-4; the D is unclear. CDR3 residues: CASSLAAQKSGEKLFF. The CDR3 nucleotides are TGCGCCAGCAGCTTGGCGGCCCAGAAGTCGGGTGAAAAACTGTTTTTT. The entire variable domain, with the rest obtained from reference TRBV5-1 and TRBJ1-4, is as follows: KAGVTQTPRYLIKTRGQQVTLSCSPISGHRSVSWYQQTPGQGLQFLFEYFSETQRNKGNFPGRFSGRQFSNSRSEMNVSTLELGDSALYLCASSLAAQKSGEKLFFGSGTQLSVL.